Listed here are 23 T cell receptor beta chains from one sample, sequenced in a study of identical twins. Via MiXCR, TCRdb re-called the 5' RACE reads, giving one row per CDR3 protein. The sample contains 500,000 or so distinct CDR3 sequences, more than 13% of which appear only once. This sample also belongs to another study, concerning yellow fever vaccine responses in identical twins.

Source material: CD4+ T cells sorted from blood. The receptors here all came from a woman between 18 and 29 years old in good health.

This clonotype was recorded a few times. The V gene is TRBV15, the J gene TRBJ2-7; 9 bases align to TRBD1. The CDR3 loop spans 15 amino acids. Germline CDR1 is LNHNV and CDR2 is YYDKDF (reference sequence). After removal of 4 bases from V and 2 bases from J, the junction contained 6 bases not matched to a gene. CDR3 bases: TGTGCCACCAGCATCGCGACAGGGGGGACCTACGAGCAGTACTTC. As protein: CATSIATGGTYEQYF. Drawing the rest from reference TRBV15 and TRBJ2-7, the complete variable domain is DAMVIQNPRYQVTQFGKPVTLSCSQTLNHNVMYWYQQKSSQAPKLLFHYYDKDFNNEADTPDNFQSRRPNTSFCFLDIRSPGLGDTAMYLCATSIATGGTYEQYFGPGTRLTVT.

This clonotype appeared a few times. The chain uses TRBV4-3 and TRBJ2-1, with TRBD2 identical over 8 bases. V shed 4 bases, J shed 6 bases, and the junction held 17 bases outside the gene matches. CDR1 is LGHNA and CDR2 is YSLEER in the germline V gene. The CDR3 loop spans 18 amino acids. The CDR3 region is CASSPVLAGGAIGNEQFF. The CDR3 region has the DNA TGCGCCAGCAGCCCCGTCCTAGCGGGCGGAGCTATTGGCAATGAGCAGTTCTTC.

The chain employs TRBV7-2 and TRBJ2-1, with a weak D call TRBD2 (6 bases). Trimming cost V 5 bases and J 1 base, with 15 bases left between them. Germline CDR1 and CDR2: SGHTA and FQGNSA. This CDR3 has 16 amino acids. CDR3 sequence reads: CASSPNGEASYNEQFF. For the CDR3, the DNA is TGTGCCAGCAGCCCTAACGGGGAGGCGTCCTACAATGAGCAGTTCTTC.

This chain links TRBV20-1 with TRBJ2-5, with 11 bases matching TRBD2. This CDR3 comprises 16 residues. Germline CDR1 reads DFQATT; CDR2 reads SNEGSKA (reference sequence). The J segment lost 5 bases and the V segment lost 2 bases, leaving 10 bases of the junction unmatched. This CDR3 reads CSARLSLLAGGETQYF. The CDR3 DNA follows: TGCAGTGCTAGATTATCCCTCCTAGCGGGGGGTGAGACCCAGTACTTC.

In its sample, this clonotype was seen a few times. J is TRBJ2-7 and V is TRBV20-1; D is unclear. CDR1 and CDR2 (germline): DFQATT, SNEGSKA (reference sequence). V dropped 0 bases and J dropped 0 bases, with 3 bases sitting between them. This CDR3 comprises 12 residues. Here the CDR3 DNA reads TGCAGTGCTAGAGAAGGCTCCTACGAGCAGTACTTC. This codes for CSAREGSYEQYF.

The CDR3 bases are TGCAGTGCTAGATCTCTACTAGCGGGGTCCACAGATACGCAGTATTTT. Protein product: CSARSLLAGSTDTQYF. The chain couples TRBV20-1 to TRBJ2-3; 10 bases agree with TRBD2. The trim removed 2 bases at V and 2 bases at J, leaving 7 bases unmatched. Per the germline V gene, CDR1 is DFQATT and CDR2 is SNEGSKA (reference sequence). CDR3 length: 16 residues.

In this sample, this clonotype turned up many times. The CDR3 DNA reads TGCAGTGCTAGAGATCGGCGGGGCACAGATACGCAGTATTTT. Its translation: CSARDRRGTDTQYF. The chain recombines TRBV20-1 with TRBJ2-3, with D possibly being TRBD2 (5 bases). V lost 0 bases to trimming and J lost 1 base, with 8 bases between them. Germline-derived CDR1 and CDR2 are DFQATT and SNEGSKA (reference sequence). The CDR3 has 14 amino acids.

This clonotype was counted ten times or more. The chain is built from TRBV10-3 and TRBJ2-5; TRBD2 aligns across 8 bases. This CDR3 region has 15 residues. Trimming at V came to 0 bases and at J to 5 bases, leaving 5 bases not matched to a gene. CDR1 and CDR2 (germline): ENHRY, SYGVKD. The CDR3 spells CAISESRREVETQYF. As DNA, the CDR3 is TGTGCCATCAGTGAGTCGAGGCGGGAGGTCGAGACCCAGTACTTC.

CDR3 protein: CASSLDSGVETQYF. The DNA for the CDR3 is TGTGCCAGCAGCTTAGATTCAGGGGTTGAGACCCAGTACTTC. The chain has TRBV7-9 and TRBJ2-5; D perhaps matches TRBD1 (6 bases). Trimming stripped 1 base from V and 5 bases from J, with 11 bases between. Germline-derived CDR1 and CDR2 are SEHNR and FQNEAQ (reference sequence). CDR3 length: 14 residues.

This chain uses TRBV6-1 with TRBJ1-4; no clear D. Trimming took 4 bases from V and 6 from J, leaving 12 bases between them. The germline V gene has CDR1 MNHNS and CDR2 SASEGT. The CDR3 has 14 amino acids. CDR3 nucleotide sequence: TGTGCCAGCAGTGCCGACGGGAGGGATGAAAAACTGTTTTTT. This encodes CASSADGRDEKLFF.

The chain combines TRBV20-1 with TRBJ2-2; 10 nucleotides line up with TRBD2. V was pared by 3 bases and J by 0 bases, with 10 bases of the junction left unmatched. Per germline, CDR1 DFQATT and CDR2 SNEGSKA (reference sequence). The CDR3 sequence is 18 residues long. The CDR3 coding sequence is TGCAGTGCTAGCTCGGCGGTAGCGGGAGGCTCGAACACCGGGGAGCTGTTTTTT. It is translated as CSASSAVAGGSNTGELFF.

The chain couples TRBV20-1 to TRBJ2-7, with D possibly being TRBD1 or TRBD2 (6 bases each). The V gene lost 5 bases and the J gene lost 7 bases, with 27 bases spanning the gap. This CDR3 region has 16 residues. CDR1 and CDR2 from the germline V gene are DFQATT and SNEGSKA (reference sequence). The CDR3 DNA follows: TGCAGTGCTCCGATTAAAGGGGGGCTTTCCCTTACGGAGCAGTACTTC. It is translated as CSAPIKGGLSLTEQYF.

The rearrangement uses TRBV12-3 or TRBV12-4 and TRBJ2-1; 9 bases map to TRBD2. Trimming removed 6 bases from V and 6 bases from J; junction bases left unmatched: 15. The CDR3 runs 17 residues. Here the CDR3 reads CASRSNSGSPQFNEQFF. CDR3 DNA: TGTGCCAGCAGGTCGAATAGCGGGAGCCCCCAATTCAATGAGCAGTTCTTC.

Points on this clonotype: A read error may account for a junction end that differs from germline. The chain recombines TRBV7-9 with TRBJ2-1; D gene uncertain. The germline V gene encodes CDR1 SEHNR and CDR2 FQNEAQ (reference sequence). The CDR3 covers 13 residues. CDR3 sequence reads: CASSSPKHSRNAF. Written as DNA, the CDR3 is TGTGCCAGCAGCTCACCTAAACACAGCCGGAATGCCTTC.

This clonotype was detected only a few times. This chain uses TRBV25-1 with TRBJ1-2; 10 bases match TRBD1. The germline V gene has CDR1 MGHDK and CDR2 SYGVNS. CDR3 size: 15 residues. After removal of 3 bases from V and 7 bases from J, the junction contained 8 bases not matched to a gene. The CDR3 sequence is CASSDLDRGLFGYTF. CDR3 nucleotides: TGTGCCAGCAGTGACCTTGACAGGGGGCTCTTTGGCTACACCTTC.

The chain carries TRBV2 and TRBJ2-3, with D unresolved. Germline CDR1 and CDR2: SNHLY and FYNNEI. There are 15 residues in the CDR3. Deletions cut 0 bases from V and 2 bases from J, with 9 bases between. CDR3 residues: CASSEALTNTDTQYF. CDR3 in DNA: TGTGCCAGCAGTGAAGCGCTTACCAACACAGATACGCAGTATTTT.

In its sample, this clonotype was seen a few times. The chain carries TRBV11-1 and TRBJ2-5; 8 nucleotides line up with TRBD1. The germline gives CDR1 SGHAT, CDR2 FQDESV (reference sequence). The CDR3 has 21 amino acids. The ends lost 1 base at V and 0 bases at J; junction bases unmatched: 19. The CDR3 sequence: CASSLEWGSSRDRMYQETQYF. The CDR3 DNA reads TGTGCCAGCAGCTTAGAGTGGGGTTCATCCCGGGACAGGATGTACCAAGAGACCCAGTACTTC. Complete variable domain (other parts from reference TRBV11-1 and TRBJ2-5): EAEVAQSPRYKITEKSQAVAFWCDPISGHATLYWYRQILGQGPELLVQFQDESVVDDSQLPKDRFSAERLKGVDSTLKIQPAELGDSAMYLCASSLEWGSSRDRMYQETQYFGPGTRLLVL.

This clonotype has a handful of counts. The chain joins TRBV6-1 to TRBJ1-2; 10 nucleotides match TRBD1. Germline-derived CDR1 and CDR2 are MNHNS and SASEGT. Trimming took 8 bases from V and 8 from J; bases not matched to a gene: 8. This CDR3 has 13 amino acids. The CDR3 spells CASGSTGGGGYTF. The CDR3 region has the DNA TGTGCCAGCGGCTCGACAGGGGGCGGCGGCTACACCTTC.

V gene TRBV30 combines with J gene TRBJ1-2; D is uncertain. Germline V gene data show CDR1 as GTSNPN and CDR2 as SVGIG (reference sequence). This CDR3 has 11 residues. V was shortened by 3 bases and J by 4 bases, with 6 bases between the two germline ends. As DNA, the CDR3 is TGTGCCTGGAGGGACGGCTATGGCTACACCTTC. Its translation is CAWRDGYGYTF.

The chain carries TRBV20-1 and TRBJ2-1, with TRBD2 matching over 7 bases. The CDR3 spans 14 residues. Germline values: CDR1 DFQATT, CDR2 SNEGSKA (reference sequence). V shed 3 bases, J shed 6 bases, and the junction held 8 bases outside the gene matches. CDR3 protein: CSASRSGAPNEQFF. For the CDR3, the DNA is TGCAGTGCTAGTCGAAGCGGGGCTCCCAATGAGCAGTTCTTC.

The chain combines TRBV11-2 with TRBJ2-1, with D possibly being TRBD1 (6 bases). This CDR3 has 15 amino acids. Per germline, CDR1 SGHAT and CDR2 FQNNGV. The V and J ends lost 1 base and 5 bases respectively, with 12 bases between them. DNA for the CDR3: TGTGCCAGCAGCTTAGCAAGGACAGTCAACAATGAGCAGTTCTTC. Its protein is CASSLARTVNNEQFF.

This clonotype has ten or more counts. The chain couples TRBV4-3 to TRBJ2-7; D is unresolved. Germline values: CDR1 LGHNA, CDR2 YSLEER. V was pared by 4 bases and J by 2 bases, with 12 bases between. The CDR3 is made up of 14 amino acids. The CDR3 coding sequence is TGCGCCAGCAGCCCGACTTACCCCCCCTACGAGCAGTACTTC. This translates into CASSPTYPPYEQYF.

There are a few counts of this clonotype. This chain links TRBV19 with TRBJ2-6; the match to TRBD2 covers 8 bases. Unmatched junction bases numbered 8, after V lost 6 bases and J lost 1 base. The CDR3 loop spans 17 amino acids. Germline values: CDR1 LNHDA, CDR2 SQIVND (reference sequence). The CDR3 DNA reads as TGTGCCAGTAGGTCCGGGACTAGATCGTCTGGGGCCAACGTCCTGACTTTC. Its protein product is CASRSGTRSSGANVLTF. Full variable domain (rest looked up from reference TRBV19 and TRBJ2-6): DGGITQSPKYLFRKEGQNVTLSCEQNLNHDAMYWYRQDPGQGLRLIYYSQIVNDFQKGDIAEGYSVSREKKESFPLTVTSAQKNPTAFYLCASRSGTRSSGANVLTFGAGSRLTVL.